This passage covers 27 T cell receptor beta chains from one sample sequenced in a study of cytomegalovirus exposure and HLA in healthy donors. The PCR used 60 Vbeta and 13 Jbeta primers. Sequencing used immunoSEQ multiplex PCR; TCRdb keeps in-frame clones, though not all of them. The profile covers approximately 200,000 clones, with 65% to 75% appearing a single time and about 4.8% taken by the ten largest. The sequenced sample consisted of PBMCs. These receptors were collected from a young man in good health and CMV-seropositive.

This clone was detected only a few times. The chain carries TRBV29-1 and TRBJ2-7; TRBD2 matches at 8 bases. Germline CDR1 reads SQVTM; CDR2 reads ANQGSEA. The ends lost 2 bases at V and 4 bases at J; junction bases unmatched: 7. The CDR3 has 14 amino acids. CDR3 in amino acids: CSVERGGSGYEQYF. In DNA, the CDR3 is TGCAGCGTTGAACGGGGGGGATCTGGATACGAGCAGTACTTC.

V is TRBV5-6 and J is TRBJ1-5; D perhaps matches TRBD1 (6 bases). CDR1 and CDR2 from the germline V gene are SGHDT and YYEEEE. V lost 2 bases and J lost 0, with 15 bases in between. This CDR3 comprises 17 residues. The chain's CDR3 is CASSFQDSSYSNQPQHF. Written as DNA, the CDR3 is TGTGCCAGCAGCTTCCAGGACAGCTCATATAGCAATCAGCCCCAGCATTTT.

V gene TRBV7-9 combines with J gene TRBJ1-2; 7 bases are a match to TRBD1. J gave up 2 bases and V 5 bases, and 5 bases lay outside the gene matches. The CDR3 has 14 amino acids. CDR1 and CDR2 from the germline V gene are SEHNR and FQNEAQ (reference sequence). CDR3 sequence reads: CASSPGGRNYGYTF. The CDR3, as DNA: TGTGCCAGCAGCCCAGGGGGGAGAAACTATGGCTACACCTTC.

The chain recombines TRBV6-5 with TRBJ2-5; 11 bases agree with TRBD2. The J call is in doubt because the DNA end fits TRBJ2-7 better. Germline CDR1 is MNHEY and CDR2 is SVGAGI. The CDR3 covers 15 residues. The CDR3 is CASSLAGGVFYEQYF. DNA of the CDR3: TGTGCCAGCAGTTTAGCGGGGGGGGTATTTTACGAGCAGTACTTC.

The chain joins TRBV18 to TRBJ1-3, with 7 bases matching TRBD1. Germline loops: CDR1 KGHSH, CDR2 LQKENI. V shed 6 bases, J shed 1 base, and the junction held 3 bases outside the gene matches. This CDR3 is built from 14 residues. This CDR3 reads CASSRGQSGNTIYF. DNA of the CDR3: TGTGCCAGCTCCCGGGGACAGTCTGGAAACACCATATATTTT.

This chain uses TRBV19 with TRBJ2-2; 11 bases line up with TRBD2. Germline CDR1 and CDR2: LNHDA and SQIVND (reference sequence). Trimming cost V 8 bases and J 6 bases; bases outside gene matches: 5. This CDR3 is built from 14 residues. Here the CDR3 reads CASLPGLAAGELFF. The CDR3 nucleotides are TGTGCCAGTTTACCGGGACTAGCGGCCGGGGAGCTGTTTTTT.

CDR3 sequence: CASSRLPAQETQYF. The CDR3 DNA reads as TGTGCCAGCTCACGCCTCCCCGCGCAAGAGACCCAGTACTTC. The J gene is TRBJ2-5, the V gene TRBV18, with D hard to call. Trimming removed 4 bases at V and 2 bases at J, with 11 bases between. Germline V gene data show CDR1 as KGHSH and CDR2 as LQKENI. This CDR3 is 14 amino acids long.

The chain carries TRBV23-1 and TRBJ1-5; 10 nucleotides match TRBD1. TRBV23-1 is an ORF; its function is uncertain. V shed 6 bases, J shed 4 bases, and the junction held 3 bases outside the gene matches. This CDR3 spans 14 amino acids. CDR3 amino acids: CASRPGQGNQPQHF. CDR3 bases: TGCGCCAGCAGGCCGGGACAGGGGAATCAGCCCCAGCATTTT.

This chain uses TRBV19 with TRBJ2-7, with 7 bases aligning to TRBD1. The CDR3 extends over 15 amino acids. The germline CDR1 and CDR2 sequences are LNHDA and SQIVND (reference sequence). Unmatched junction bases numbered 9, after V lost 3 bases and J lost 4 bases. CDR3 bases: TGTGCCAGTAGTATCCGACAGGGAGTAAGGTACGAGCAGTACTTC. The encoded protein is CASSIRQGVRYEQYF.

The chain links TRBV28 to TRBJ2-5; TRBD1 matches at 7 bases. There are 15 residues in the CDR3. Germline CDR1 is MDHEN and CDR2 is SYDVKM. The ends lost 8 bases at V and 4 bases at J; junction bases unmatched: 13. This CDR3 is CASEPYRGRGETQYF. The CDR3 DNA is TGTGCCAGCGAACCTTACAGGGGTCGTGGAGAGACCCAGTACTTC.

Only a few counts were recorded for this clone. The chain has TRBV5-6 and TRBJ1-4; the D gene is possibly TRBD1 (6 bases). Looked up from germline, CDR1 is SGHDT and CDR2 is YYEEEE. This CDR3 has 17 residues. V was pared by 5 bases and J by 0 bases, with 17 bases between. CDR3 nucleotides: TGTGCCAGCAGTGTGGACGGCAGGGGCGCAACTAATGAAAAACTGTTTTTT. As protein: CASSVDGRGATNEKLFF.

This clone was observed a handful of times. The chain has TRBV5-1 and TRBJ2-2; maybe TRBD1 (6 bases). V was trimmed by 0 bases and J by 4 bases, leaving 13 bases between them. This CDR3 is built from 16 residues. Germline lookup yields CDR1 SGHRS and CDR2 YFSETQ. The CDR3 DNA follows: TGCGCCAGCAGCTTGGGCCCTAACAGGGTCACCGGGGAGCTGTTTTTT. Residues: CASSLGPNRVTGELFF.

The chain uses TRBV19 and TRBJ2-1; 8 nucleotides align to TRBD2. After removal of 1 base from V and 10 bases from J, the junction contained 9 bases not matched to a gene. The germline CDR1 and CDR2 sequences are LNHDA and SQIVND (reference sequence). CDR3 size: 15 residues. The CDR3 is CASSIGEAGASEQFF. CDR3 DNA: TGTGCCAGTAGTATAGGAGAAGCGGGGGCCTCGGAGCAGTTCTTC.

The chain joins TRBV9 to TRBJ2-3, with 7 bases lining up with TRBD1. V shed 4 bases and J 0 bases; nucleotides not matched to a gene: 8. CDR1 SGDLS and CDR2 YYNGEE come from the germline V gene. The CDR3 is 16 amino acids. CDR3 DNA: TGTGCCAGCAGCCCCGGGACAGTCATTAGCACAGATACGCAGTATTTT. Translated: CASSPGTVISTDTQYF. The whole variable domain, filled in from reference TRBV9 and TRBJ2-3, reads DSGVTQTPKHLITATGQRVTLRCSPRSGDLSVYWYQQSLDQGLQFLIQYYNGEERAKGNILERFSAQQFPDLHSELNLSSLELGDSALYFCASSPGTVISTDTQYFGPGTRLTVL.

The V gene is TRBV5-1, the J gene TRBJ2-5, with 9 bases that match TRBD1. Per the germline V gene, CDR1 is SGHRS and CDR2 is YFSETQ. V was clipped by 4 bases and J by 5 bases; unmatched bases: 9. The CDR3 extends over 15 amino acids. CDR3 bases: TGCGCCAGCAGCAACCCACAGGGGGCTGGGGAGACCCAGTACTTC. It encodes CASSNPQGAGETQYF.

Only one count was recorded for this clone. V usage is TRBV7-9 and J usage is TRBJ1-2; 10 bases agree with TRBD1. V lost 4 bases and J lost 6; bases outside the gene matches: 8. This CDR3 is built from 15 residues. In germline, CDR1 is SEHNR, CDR2 FQNEAQ (reference sequence). For the CDR3, the DNA is TGTGCCAGCAGCTCCGAGACAGGGGGCGCCCATGGCTACACCTTC. Protein sequence: CASSSETGGAHGYTF.

V gene TRBV5-1 combines with J gene TRBJ1-1; TRBD1 agrees at 8 bases. Germline trimming cut 3 bases from V and 0 bases from J; bases unmatched to any gene: 1. CDR3 length equals 14 residues. The germline CDR1 and CDR2 sequences are SGHRS and YFSETQ. The CDR3 region is CASSWTGLNTEAFF. The CDR3 DNA reads as TGCGCCAGCAGCTGGACAGGGCTGAACACTGAAGCTTTCTTT. The whole variable domain, filled in from reference TRBV5-1 and TRBJ1-1, reads KAGVTQTPRYLIKTRGQQVTLSCSPISGHRSVSWYQQTPGQGLQFLFEYFSETQRNKGNFPGRFSGRQFSNSRSEMNVSTLELGDSALYLCASSWTGLNTEAFFGQGTRLTVV.

The V and J genes are TRBV25-1 and TRBJ2-5; 7 bases fit TRBD1. The DNA end is a closer match to TRBJ2-7, so the J assignment may be wrong. There are 13 residues in the CDR3. The germline V gene has CDR1 MGHDK and CDR2 SYGVNS. CDR3 loop: CASSRDSSYEQYF. The CDR3 DNA is TGTGCCAGCAGTCGGGACAGCTCCTACGAGCAGTACTTC.

The chain links TRBV30 to TRBJ1-1; the match to TRBD1 covers 9 bases. Germline CDR1 GTSNPN, CDR2 SVGIG (reference sequence). This CDR3 has 15 amino acids. V lost 5 bases and J lost 0; bases outside the gene matches: 7. The CDR3 sequence is CAWEWDRAMNTEAFF. CDR3 DNA: TGTGCCTGGGAATGGGACAGGGCTATGAACACTGAAGCTTTCTTT. Full variable domain (missing parts from reference TRBV30 and TRBJ1-1): SQTIHQWPATLVQPVGSPLSLECTVEGTSNPNLYWYRQAAGRGLQLLFYSVGIGQISSEVPQNLSASRPQDRQFILSSKKLLLSDSGFYLCAWEWDRAMNTEAFFGQGTRLTVV.

V usage is TRBV6-1 and J usage is TRBJ2-3; 9 bases line up with TRBD1. V trimming: 4 bases; J trimming: 4 bases; junction bases outside the gene matches: 3. Germline CDR1 reads MNHNS; CDR2 reads SASEGT. This CDR3 is 14 amino acids long. CDR3 in amino acids: CASSGGQGADTQYF. DNA for the CDR3: TGTGCCAGCAGTGGGGGACAGGGTGCAGATACGCAGTATTTT.

The rearrangement joins TRBV18 to TRBJ2-1; 16 bases are shared with TRBD2. The germline gives CDR1 KGHSH, CDR2 LQKENI. V dropped 5 bases and J dropped 0; count of bases not matched to a gene: 4. The CDR3 extends over 18 amino acids. The CDR3 nucleotides are TGTGCCAGCTCAGGGACTAGCGGGAGGGAACCCTCCTACAATGAGCAGTTCTTC. This sequence encodes CASSGTSGREPSYNEQFF.

The CDR3 here is CSVEALGEAQHF. CDR3 coding DNA: TGCAGCGTTGAAGCCCTGGGGGAGGCCCAGCATTTT. V gene TRBV29-1 combines with J gene TRBJ1-5, with D possibly matching TRBD1 (5 bases). Germline-derived CDR1 and CDR2 are SQVTM and ANQGSEA. The CDR3 spans 12 residues. V was clipped by 1 base and J by 11 bases, with 12 bases between them.

CDR3 amino acids: CASSQMGQVGNYGYTF. The CDR3 bases are TGCGCCAGCAGCCAAATGGGGCAGGTTGGTAACTATGGCTACACCTTC. This rearrangement joins TRBV4-1 to TRBJ1-2; a weak D match, TRBD1 (5 bases). The germline V gene encodes CDR1 MGHRA and CDR2 YSYEKL. This CDR3 region has 16 residues. Trimming pared 2 bases from V and 1 base from J, leaving 14 bases between.

The CDR3 loop is CASRASRSTDTQYF. DNA for the CDR3: TGCGCCAGCAGAGCCTCTAGGAGTACAGATACGCAGTATTTT. The genes are TRBV5-1 and TRBJ2-3; D is undetermined. The CDR3 extends over 14 amino acids. Germline lookup yields CDR1 SGHRS and CDR2 YFSETQ. Trimming took 5 bases from V and 3 from J, leaving 13 bases between them.

This chain links TRBV28 with TRBJ2-5; 12 bases are a match to TRBD1. J was trimmed by 5 bases and V by 5 bases; bases with no gene match: 6. This CDR3 is 15 amino acids long. Germline V CDR1 and CDR2: MDHEN, SYDVKM. The CDR3 here is CASSAGQGAGETQYF. The CDR3 DNA follows: TGTGCCAGCAGTGCGGGACAGGGGGCGGGGGAGACCCAGTACTTC.

About this clone itself: The same CDR3 arises from other DNA sequences in this sample as well. V usage is TRBV2 and J usage is TRBJ2-5; 8 nucleotides line up with TRBD2. The germline CDR1 and CDR2 sequences are SNHLY and FYNNEI. V was pared by 1 base and J by 5 bases, with 3 bases of the junction left unmatched. There are 14 residues in the CDR3. The CDR3 reads CASSEERGGETQYF. The CDR3 DNA follows: TGTGCCAGCAGTGAAGAGCGCGGGGGGGAGACCCAGTACTTC.

V and J are TRBV15 and TRBJ1-2; TRBD1 might be the D (6 bases). Per germline, CDR1 LNHNV and CDR2 YYDKDF (reference sequence). This CDR3 is 15 amino acids long. Trimming pared 3 bases from V and 6 bases from J, leaving 17 bases between. Here the CDR3 reads CATSRWGQVEDGYTF. The CDR3 region has the DNA TGTGCCACCAGCAGGTGGGGGCAGGTCGAGGATGGCTACACCTTC.